A selection of T cell receptor beta chains follows, all from one sample in a study of STAT3 mutations in large granular lymphocyte leukemia. Assay used: immunoSEQ multiplex PCR; TCRdb lists only in-frame clones, some missing. In the table there are approximately 42,000 clones, about 81% of which are singletons. Sequenced sample: PBMCs. These receptors came from a human donor with T large granular lymphocyte leukemia. Some clones in this sample may be carry-over from other donors' samples. Each CDR3 is given with its conserved first and last residue. Fields, in order: D gene, J gene, V gene, clone size, CDR3 protein, CDR3 DNA. A D gene is named only where the DNA matches it firmly. Expanded clones are given a class, and other clones once, few, many or no size at all.

d_call: TRBD1
j_call: TRBJ1-6
v_call: TRBV27
clone_size: few
cdr3_aa: CASSTSGTGGSPLHF
cdr3_nt: TGTGCCAGCAGTACCTCCGGGACAGGCGGATCACCCCTCCACTTT

d_call: .
j_call: TRBJ1-5
v_call: TRBV19
clone_size: few
cdr3_aa: CASSIVGGVRAQHF
cdr3_nt: TGTGCCAGTAGTATAGTCGGAGGGGTTAGGGCCCAGCATTTT

d_call: TRBD2
j_call: TRBJ2-7
v_call: TRBV9
clone_size: .
cdr3_aa: CASSVGVQHGGSEQYF
cdr3_nt: TGTGCCAGCAGCGTAGGCGTCCAACACGGGGGGAGCGAGCAGTACTTC

d_call: .
j_call: TRBJ2-3
v_call: TRBV5-1
clone_size: .
cdr3_aa: CASSPGQTSTDTQYF
cdr3_nt: TGCGCCAGCAGCCCCGGACAGACTAGCACAGATACGCAGTATTTT

d_call: TRBD1
j_call: TRBJ2-7
v_call: TRBV27
clone_size: .
cdr3_aa: CASSFSGQGSYEQYF
cdr3_nt: TGTGCCAGCAGTTTTTCAGGACAGGGCTCCTACGAGCAGTACTTC

d_call: .
j_call: TRBJ2-3
v_call: TRBV5-1
clone_size: .
cdr3_aa: CASSIVQVGSTDTQYF
cdr3_nt: TGCGCCAGCAGCATAGTACAGGTGGGGAGCACAGATACGCAGTATTTT

d_call: .
j_call: TRBJ1-2
v_call: TRBV14
clone_size: .
cdr3_aa: CASSQVGSGANYGYTF
cdr3_nt: TGTGCCAGCAGCCAAGTTGGGTCAGGGGCGAACTATGGCTACACCTTC

d_call: .
j_call: TRBJ1-2
v_call: TRBV9
clone_size: .
cdr3_aa: CASSEGRSYGYTF
cdr3_nt: TGTGCCAGCAGCGAGGGACGGTCCTATGGCTACACCTTC

d_call: TRBD1
j_call: TRBJ1-2
v_call: TRBV5-6
clone_size: .
cdr3_aa: CASSLESGGYYGYTF
cdr3_nt: TGTGCCAGCAGCTTGGAATCAGGGGGATACTATGGCTACACCTTC

d_call: .
j_call: TRBJ1-6
v_call: TRBV5-4
clone_size: .
cdr3_aa: CASSRRGGDLSPLHF
cdr3_nt: TGTGCCAGCAGCCGCCGGGGAGGGGATCTTTCACCCCTCCACTTT

d_call: .
j_call: TRBJ1-4
v_call: TRBV11-2
clone_size: many
cdr3_aa: CASRRLGPINEKLFF
cdr3_nt: TGTGCCAGCAGGCGACTGGGACCGATAAATGAAAAACTGTTTTTT

d_call: .
j_call: TRBJ1-4
v_call: TRBV18
clone_size: few
cdr3_aa: CASSPALWSTNEKLFF
cdr3_nt: TGTGCCAGCTCACCCGCATTGTGGTCAACTAATGAAAAACTGTTTTTT

d_call: TRBD2
j_call: TRBJ2-1
v_call: TRBV4-3
clone_size: .
cdr3_aa: CASSQDFSGGLNEQFF
cdr3_nt: TGCGCCAGCAGCCAAGACTTTAGCGGGGGATTAAATGAGCAGTTCTTC

d_call: .
j_call: TRBJ1-1
v_call: TRBV15
clone_size: .
cdr3_aa: CATSRVAGEGTEAFF
cdr3_nt: TGTGCCACCAGCAGAGTGGCAGGGGAGGGAACTGAAGCTTTCTTT

d_call: .
j_call: TRBJ2-1
v_call: TRBV5-4
clone_size: .
cdr3_aa: CASSNLGLGDFNEQFF
cdr3_nt: TGTGCCAGCAGTAATCTTGGTCTAGGGGATTTCAATGAGCAGTTCTTC

d_call: TRBD1
j_call: TRBJ1-1
v_call: TRBV9
clone_size: .
cdr3_aa: CASSVVPGGNTEAFF
cdr3_nt: TGTGCCAGCAGCGTAGTACCAGGGGGCAACACTGAAGCTTTCTTT

d_call: .
j_call: TRBJ1-5
v_call: TRBV19
clone_size: once
cdr3_aa: CASSPGINQPQHF
cdr3_nt: TGTGCCAGTAGCCCAGGGATTAATCAGCCCCAGCATTTT

d_call: TRBD2
j_call: TRBJ2-5
v_call: TRBV6-6
clone_size: .
cdr3_aa: CASKPAGGVGKETQYF
cdr3_nt: TGTGCCAGCAAGCCAGCGGGGGGGGTAGGAAAAGAGACCCAGTACTTC

d_call: TRBD2
j_call: TRBJ2-2
v_call: TRBV7-6
clone_size: .
cdr3_aa: CASSLEAGGPRTGELFF
cdr3_nt: TGTGCCAGCAGCTTAGAAGCGGGGGGGCCGCGGACCGGGGAGCTGTTTTTT

d_call: .
j_call: TRBJ2-5
v_call: TRBV6-1
clone_size: .
cdr3_aa: CASSESVSRGHQETQYF
cdr3_nt: TGTGCCAGCAGTGAATCGGTCTCCAGGGGCCACCAAGAGACCCAGTACTTC

d_call: TRBD2
j_call: TRBJ2-5
v_call: TRBV29-1
clone_size: .
cdr3_aa: CSVESGGQETQYF
cdr3_nt: TGCAGCGTTGAAAGCGGGGGGCAAGAGACCCAGTACTTC

d_call: .
j_call: TRBJ1-6
v_call: TRBV11-2
clone_size: .
cdr3_aa: CASSLGVSIGNSPLHF
cdr3_nt: TGTGCCAGCAGCTTAGGGGTTTCGATTGGGAATTCACCCCTCCACTTT

d_call: TRBD1
j_call: TRBJ2-4
v_call: TRBV14
clone_size: .
cdr3_aa: CASSQDRGFKNIQYF
cdr3_nt: TGTGCCAGCAGCCAGGACAGGGGATTTAAAAACATTCAGTACTTC

d_call: .
j_call: TRBJ2-7
v_call: TRBV15
clone_size: few
cdr3_aa: CATSSPGTINEQYF
cdr3_nt: TGTGCCACCAGCAGCCCCGGGACAATCAACGAGCAGTACTTC

d_call: TRBD1
j_call: TRBJ2-1
v_call: TRBV5-4
clone_size: .
cdr3_aa: CASREDRGSYNEQFF
cdr3_nt: TGTGCCAGCAGGGAGGACAGGGGGTCCTACAATGAGCAGTTCTTC

d_call: .
j_call: TRBJ2-3
v_call: TRBV6-1
clone_size: few
cdr3_aa: CASSATAGTGRYF
cdr3_nt: TGTGCCAGCAGCGCAACTGCCGGGACTGGGCGGTATTTT

d_call: .
j_call: TRBJ1-1
v_call: TRBV7-9
clone_size: once
cdr3_aa: CASSLGTVPGTEAFF
cdr3_nt: TGTGCCAGCAGCTTAGGGACCGTCCCTGGCACTGAAGCTTTCTTT

d_call: .
j_call: TRBJ1-1
v_call: TRBV5-6
clone_size: .
cdr3_aa: CASSLGDGEAFF
cdr3_nt: TGTGCCAGCAGCTTGGGTGACGGTGAAGCTTTCTTT

d_call: .
j_call: TRBJ2-5
v_call: TRBV14
clone_size: .
cdr3_aa: CASSQGTGPQETQYF
cdr3_nt: TGTGCCAGCAGCCAAGGAACAGGGCCTCAAGAGACCCAGTACTTC

d_call: .
j_call: TRBJ2-1
v_call: TRBV7-9
clone_size: .
cdr3_aa: CASSPEGRSLNEQFF
cdr3_nt: TGTGCCAGCAGTCCGGAAGGGCGCTCCCTCAATGAGCAGTTCTTC

d_call: .
j_call: TRBJ1-4
v_call: TRBV2
clone_size: .
cdr3_aa: CASSIRGGAEKLFF
cdr3_nt: TGTGCCAGCTCGATCCGGGGAGGGGCTGAAAAACTGTTTTTT

d_call: .
j_call: TRBJ1-6
v_call: TRBV19
clone_size: .
cdr3_aa: CASSIRGGPLHF
cdr3_nt: TGTGCCAGTAGTATTCGGGGCGGACCCCTCCACTTT

d_call: TRBD1
j_call: TRBJ1-5
v_call: TRBV7-8
clone_size: few
cdr3_aa: CASSLWAAGTGRNQPQHF
cdr3_nt: TGTGCCAGCAGCTTATGGGCGGCCGGGACAGGGAGAAATCAGCCCCAGCATTTT

d_call: .
j_call: TRBJ1-6
v_call: TRBV5-1
clone_size: .
cdr3_aa: CASSLIGQSSYNSPLHF
cdr3_nt: TGCGCCAGCAGCTTGATCGGACAGAGCTCCTATAATTCACCCCTCCACTTT

d_call: .
j_call: TRBJ2-4
v_call: TRBV25-1
clone_size: .
cdr3_aa: CASSYLGIEGDQYF
cdr3_nt: TGTGCCAGCAGTTACTTAGGGATTGAGGGGGATCAGTACTTC

d_call: .
j_call: TRBJ1-1
v_call: TRBV5-1
clone_size: .
cdr3_aa: CASSLDGSANTEAFF
cdr3_nt: TGCGCCAGCAGCTTGGATGGGTCAGCGAACACTGAAGCTTTCTTT

d_call: TRBD2
j_call: TRBJ2-5
v_call: TRBV6-5
clone_size: .
cdr3_aa: CASSYILAGRPGAQYF
cdr3_nt: TGTGCCAGCAGTTATATCCTAGCGGGGCGGCCGGGGGCCCAGTACTTC

d_call: .
j_call: TRBJ1-6
v_call: TRBV4-1
clone_size: .
cdr3_aa: CASSQGLWPLHF
cdr3_nt: TGCGCCAGCAGCCAGGGCCTGTGGCCCCTCCACTTT

d_call: .
j_call: TRBJ2-5
v_call: TRBV7-9
clone_size: .
cdr3_aa: CASSPIGDETQYF
cdr3_nt: TGTGCCAGCAGCCCCATCGGGGATGAGACCCAGTACTTC

d_call: TRBD1
j_call: TRBJ1-2
v_call: TRBV7-8
clone_size: .
cdr3_aa: CASSLGQGYGYTF
cdr3_nt: TGTGCCAGCAGCCTCGGACAGGGCTATGGCTACACCTTC

d_call: .
j_call: TRBJ1-6
v_call: TRBV5-1
clone_size: .
cdr3_aa: CASSLGAGTDSPLHF
cdr3_nt: TGCGCCAGCAGCTTGGGGGCAGGGACGGATTCACCCCTCCACTTT

d_call: .
j_call: TRBJ1-5
v_call: TRBV5-8
clone_size: .
cdr3_aa: CASWPWASNQPQHF
cdr3_nt: TGTGCCAGCTGGCCCTGGGCCAGCAATCAGCCCCAGCATTTT

d_call: .
j_call: TRBJ2-5
v_call: TRBV18
clone_size: .
cdr3_aa: CASSPEEVTQYF
cdr3_nt: TGTGCCAGCTCCCCAGAGGAGGTGACCCAGTACTTC

d_call: .
j_call: TRBJ2-5
v_call: TRBV19
clone_size: few
cdr3_aa: CASSIGDTQYF
cdr3_nt: TGTGCCAGTAGTATAGGAGATACCCAGTACTTC

d_call: .
j_call: TRBJ2-5
v_call: TRBV27
clone_size: .
cdr3_aa: CASSPILGETQYF
cdr3_nt: TGTGCCAGCAGCCCGATTCTGGGGGAGACCCAGTACTTC

d_call: TRBD2
j_call: TRBJ2-3
v_call: TRBV5-1
clone_size: .
cdr3_aa: CASSLQLAGGSDTQYF
cdr3_nt: TGCGCCAGCAGCTTGCAACTAGCGGGGGGCTCAGATACGCAGTATTTT

d_call: .
j_call: TRBJ2-7
v_call: TRBV2
clone_size: .
cdr3_aa: CASSPLQGSSSYEQYF
cdr3_nt: TGTGCCAGCAGTCCACTCCAGGGATCGAGCTCCTACGAGCAGTACTTC

d_call: .
j_call: TRBJ2-5
v_call: TRBV5-1
clone_size: .
cdr3_aa: CASSSIGGGTQETQYF
cdr3_nt: TGCGCCAGCAGCTCGATAGGAGGGGGGACCCAAGAGACCCAGTACTTC

d_call: .
j_call: TRBJ1-1
v_call: TRBV7-9
clone_size: .
cdr3_aa: CASSLARGYTEAFF
cdr3_nt: TGTGCCAGCAGCTTAGCTCGGGGCTACACTGAAGCTTTCTTT

d_call: .
j_call: TRBJ1-1
v_call: TRBV15
clone_size: once
cdr3_aa: CATSLGRRNTEAFF
cdr3_nt: TGTGCCACCAGCCTGGGCCGGAGGAACACTGAAGCTTTCTTT

d_call: .
j_call: TRBJ1-2
v_call: TRBV15
clone_size: .
cdr3_aa: CATSRGESGYGYTF
cdr3_nt: TGTGCCACCAGCAGAGGAGAGTCCGGTTATGGCTACACCTTC

d_call: .
j_call: TRBJ2-3
v_call: TRBV5-1
clone_size: .
cdr3_aa: CASSLAGGTDTQYF
cdr3_nt: TGCGCCAGCAGCCTGGCAGGGGGGACCGATACGCAGTATTTT

d_call: .
j_call: TRBJ1-2
v_call: TRBV5-1
clone_size: .
cdr3_aa: CASSLDTTNYGYTF
cdr3_nt: TGCGCCAGCAGCTTGGACACCACGAACTATGGCTACACCTTC

d_call: .
j_call: TRBJ1-4
v_call: TRBV19
clone_size: .
cdr3_aa: CASSTPDGTTNEKLFF
cdr3_nt: TGTGCCAGTAGTACCCCAGACGGAACAACTAATGAAAAACTGTTTTTT

d_call: TRBD1
j_call: TRBJ1-4
v_call: TRBV5-4
clone_size: once
cdr3_aa: CASSPDRLATNEKLFF
cdr3_nt: TGTGCCAGCAGCCCGGACAGGCTCGCAACTAATGAAAAACTGTTTTTT

d_call: TRBD1
j_call: TRBJ1-2
v_call: TRBV4-3
clone_size: .
cdr3_aa: CASSQEGGQGSYGYTF
cdr3_nt: TGCGCCAGCAGCCAAGAAGGGGGACAGGGGTCCTATGGCTACACCTTC

d_call: .
j_call: TRBJ1-5
v_call: TRBV5-1
clone_size: .
cdr3_aa: CASSWDVNQPQHF
cdr3_nt: TGCGCCAGCAGCTGGGACGTCAATCAGCCCCAGCATTTT

d_call: .
j_call: TRBJ2-1
v_call: TRBV11-2
clone_size: .
cdr3_aa: CASSPLGRHEQFF
cdr3_nt: TGTGCCAGCAGCCCTCTAGGGCGGCATGAGCAGTTCTTC

d_call: .
j_call: TRBJ1-1
v_call: TRBV4-1
clone_size: .
cdr3_aa: CASSQDRVNTEAFF
cdr3_nt: TGCGCCAGCAGCCAAGACCGCGTGAACACTGAAGCTTTCTTT